This paragraph reports one T cell receptor beta chain. This entry comes from a study of control samples from healthy donors and cancer patients. Produced via immunoSEQ multiplex PCR; TCRdb's table is partial and in-frame only. This sample carries about 190,000 clones, about 89% of them seen once, and the ten largest clones take less than 2%. V lost 2 bases and J lost 6, with 14 bases in between. The CDR3 length is 14 residues. Germline lookup yields CDR1 SGHRS and CDR2 YFSETQ. The rearrangement uses TRBV5-1 and TRBJ1-1; no reliable D call. The sample consisted of blood. This receptor was obtained from a man aged 25-45 years in good health. The CDR3 sequence is CASSFSGGSAEAFF. The CDR3 DNA sequence: TGCGCCAGCAGCTTCTCGGGAGGGTCAGCTGAAGCTTTCTTT. Supplemented by reference TRBV5-1 and TRBJ1-1, the full variable domain reads KAGVTQTPRYLIKTRGQQVTLSCSPISGHRSVSWYQQTPGQGLQFLFEYFSETQRNKGNFPGRFSGRQFSNSRSEMNVSTLELGDSALYLCASSFSGGSAEAFFGQGTRLTVV.